This T cell receptor beta chain was sequenced during a study of blood T cell repertoires in COVID-19 (dated by TCRdb to the early 2020s). At the level of the whole study: Samples covering the acute and convalescent phases of COVID-19 were provided by collaborators in the United States, Italy and Spain. The prospective study material was composed of cDNA or gDNA derived from T cells, B-cell-depleted T cells, or PBMCs. Deeply sampled blood TCRbeta repertoires from subjects exposed to, actively infected with, or recovered from COVID-19 were included in the dataset. The repertoires were released in a freely available public database intended as a resource for research on the immune response to SARS-CoV-2. The samples were drawn from the first 160 participants of the ongoing ImmuneRACE study and from 1,200 or so subjects provided by 6 global collaborators. The sample metadata nearly always contained a de-identified subject ID, COVID-19 status, age in years and sex. HLA class I and class II types, where available, came from metadata supplied by the sample provider rather than from assay-based typing. Beyond this particular receptor, the publication reports: Clinical and demographic metadata were provided uncurated, with the amount varying by source and participant.

On this clone itself: Its specific antigen is unknown. The input lacks base qualities; no much larger clone sits a single base away.

One collaborating source in Seattle enrolled patients while the patients were actively infected and followed the patients over time throughout the course of disease. Collaborating institutions collected whole blood in K2EDTA tubes following their own protocols. For TCRbeta analysis, collaborators shipped samples as frozen whole blood, isolated PBMCs, or DNA extracted from either of those sample types. The immunoSEQ Assay, a bias-controlled multiplex PCR, was used to amplify TCRbeta CDR3 regions from genomic DNA. The authors' analysis ran thus. The number of nucleated cells in each sample was estimated from the amplification of reference gene primers within the assay. Sequence reads were collapsed and filtered to measure the absolute abundance of every unique TCRbeta CDR3 rearrangement. For each sample, productive Simpson clonality was calculated as the square root of Simpson's diversity index across productive rearrangements. In its TCRdb copy, this immuneACCESS table keeps in-frame sequences only and misses some clones. Where compared with another copy, unresolved V genes explain less than half of these, and the others have no known cause. V, J and clone size were drawn from that table, and D and trimming were deduced from the DNA. The sample contains about 250,000 clones, approximately 90% of them found a single time. The top ten hold about 6.7% of the sample.

There are 15 amino acids in the CDR3, from cysteine to phenylalanine inclusive. Just CDR3 DNA is preserved here, 45 bases in frame from base 1. Sequences SGHKS (CDR1) and YYEKEE (CDR2) are obtained from the germline V gene (reference sequence). V is trimmed back by 0 bases and J by 3 bases, and the junction contains 1 base that no gene match accounts for. This receptor was identified in a woman in her 30s with COVID-19, enrolled during active disease. The chain couples TRBV5-5 to TRBJ2-5; 11 bases in the junction line up with TRBD2. Material for sequencing was peripheral blood. The CDR3 has the sequence CASSLATSGKETQYF. DNA sequence: TGTGCCAGCAGCTTGGCGACTAGCGGGAAAGAGACCCAGTACTTC.